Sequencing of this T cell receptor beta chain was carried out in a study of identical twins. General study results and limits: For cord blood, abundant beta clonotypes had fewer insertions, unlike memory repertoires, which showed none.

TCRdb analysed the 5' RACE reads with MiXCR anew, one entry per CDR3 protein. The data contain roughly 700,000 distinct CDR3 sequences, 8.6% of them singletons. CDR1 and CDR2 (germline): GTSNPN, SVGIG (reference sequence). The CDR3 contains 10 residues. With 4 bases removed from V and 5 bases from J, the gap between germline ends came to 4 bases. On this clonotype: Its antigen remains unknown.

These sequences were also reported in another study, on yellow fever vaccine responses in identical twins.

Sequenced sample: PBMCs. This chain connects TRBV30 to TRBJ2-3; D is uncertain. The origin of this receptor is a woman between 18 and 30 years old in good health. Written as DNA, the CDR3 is TGTGCCTGGAAAGGAGATACGCAGTATTTT. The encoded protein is CAWKGDTQYF.